Listed below are T cell receptor beta chains from one sample, sequenced in a study of shared clonotypes between healthy human individuals. Using immunoSEQ multiplex PCR, the repertoire was profiled, and TCRdb retains in-frame clones only, with some absent. Among about half a million clones listed, more than 65% were seen once. Sequencing used PBMCs. Receptors were obtained from a woman between 40 and 50 years old in good health. Some clones in this sample may be carry-over from other donors' samples. The CDR3 runs from the conserved cysteine through the conserved F or W. D genes are given only for firm matches. The size entry is marked missing in some rows and otherwise reads once, few, many or a size class.

d_call j_call v_call clone_size cdr3_nt cdr3_aa
. TRBJ2-5 TRBV7-2 . TGTGCCAGCAGCCTAGGAGTGGAGACCCAGTACTTC CASSLGVETQYF
TRBD1 TRBJ1-5 TRBV4-1 . TGCGCCAGCCAGACAGGGAGAGACAATCAGCCCCAGCATTTT CASQTGRDNQPQHF
. TRBJ2-7 TRBV7-3 . TGTGCCAGCAGCCGGGACTTTGCGTACGAGCAGTACTTC CASSRDFAYEQYF
TRBD2 TRBJ2-4 TRBV30 . TGTGCCTGGAGTGTACGACTAGCTATAGACATTCAGTACTTC CAWSVRLAIDIQYF
TRBD2 TRBJ2-3 TRBV7-3 . TGTGCCAGCAGCTTAGGGGTTACTAGCGGGAGCACAGATACGCAGTATTTT CASSLGVTSGSTDTQYF
TRBD1 TRBJ1-2 TRBV28 . TGTGCCAGCAGTTTTCCAGGGGGGCGTCGGGACTATGGCTACACCTTC CASSFPGGRRDYGYTF
. TRBJ2-3 TRBV5-1 . TGCGCCAGCAGCTTGGGAGGGACTAGCACAGATACGCAGTATTTT CASSLGGTSTDTQYF
TRBD2 TRBJ2-4 TRBV7-8 . TGTGCCAGCAGCTTGATTTTAGCGGGCCGGGGGGAAAACATTCAGTACTTC CASSLILAGRGENIQYF
. TRBJ2-5 TRBV18 . TGTGCCAGCTCACCCGCAAGAGAGACCCAGTACTTC CASSPARETQYF
TRBD2 TRBJ2-7 TRBV4-3 . TGCGCCAGCAGCCAAGGTACAGCGGGAGCCTACGAGCAGTACTTC CASSQGTAGAYEQYF
. TRBJ1-1 TRBV10-2 . TGCGCCAGCAGTGAGGGGAGCGGTGCTTTCTTT CASSEGSGAFF
. TRBJ2-3 TRBV7-9 . TGTGCCAGCAGCTTCCGGGACCCCCAGGCAGATACGCAGTATTTT CASSFRDPQADTQYF
. TRBJ2-7 TRBV19 once TGTGCCAGTAGTATATCAACACGGGACGAGCAGTACTTC CASSISTRDEQYF
. TRBJ1-1 TRBV18 . TGTGCCAGCTCACCACGCAGGTCTTTGGGCAATGAAGCTTTCTTT CASSPRRSLGNEAFF
TRBD2 TRBJ2-7 TRBV4-3 . TGCGCCAGCAGCCAAGATCTTAATCCGACTAGCGGGAGGGGGTATCGGTTTGGGGAGCAGTACTTC CASSQDLNPTSGRGYRFGEQYF
. TRBJ2-1 TRBV7-9 . TGTGCCAGCAGCTCCCGGGACGGATACAATGAGCAGTTCTTC CASSSRDGYNEQFF
TRBD2 TRBJ2-1 TRBV5-1 . TGCGCCAGCAGCTTGAGGACTAGCGGGAGTGGCAGTGAGCAGTTCTTC CASSLRTSGSGSEQFF
. TRBJ2-3 TRBV5-1 few TGCGCCAGCAGCTTGGAGGGACGGCGCACAGATACGCAGTATTTT CASSLEGRRTDTQYF
. TRBJ1-5 TRBV11-2 . TGTGCCAGCAGTGGGCTTGGGGAGAATCAGCCCCAGCATTTT CASSGLGENQPQHF
TRBD1 TRBJ2-3 TRBV27 . TGTGCCAGCAGTACCCCGGGACAGGGGAGAGATACGCAGTATTTT CASSTPGQGRDTQYF
TRBD1 TRBJ2-7 TRBV7-9 . TGTGCCAGCAGCCCGACAGGGTACGAGCAGTACTTC CASSPTGYEQYF
. TRBJ2-2 TRBV28 . TGTGCCAGCCTGAACGGGGCCACCGGGGAGCTGTTTTTT CASLNGATGELFF
TRBD1 TRBJ1-2 TRBV5-1 . TGCGCCAGCAGCTCACTGGACAGGGAATATGGCTACACCTTC CASSSLDREYGYTF
TRBD1 TRBJ2-2 TRBV18 many TGTGCCAGCTCACCGCAGGGGGCTCGGGACACCGGGGAGCTGTTTTTT CASSPQGARDTGELFF
TRBD1 TRBJ2-5 TRBV19 . TGTGCCAGTAGTCCCCAGACAGGGCTAGAGACCCAGTACTTC CASSPQTGLETQYF
. TRBJ2-7 TRBV7-9 . TGTGCCAGCAGCTTAGTAGGGGTCGAGCAGTACTTC CASSLVGVEQYF
. TRBJ2-1 TRBV6-1 . TGTGCCAGCAGTGAAGGGAATGAGCAGTTCTTC CASSEGNEQFF
. TRBJ2-7 TRBV27 . TGTGCCAGCAGTTCCTACAGGACCCACGAGCAGTACTTC CASSSYRTHEQYF
. TRBJ1-1 TRBV29-1 . TGCAGCGCCCCAGCGCGTGGGGGGGGCACTGAAGCTTTCTTT CSAPARGGGTEAFF
. TRBJ2-3 TRBV5-6 . TGTGCCAGCAGCTTGGAGCCAACAGGCACAGATACGCAGTATTTT CASSLEPTGTDTQYF
. TRBJ2-3 TRBV29-1 . TGCAGCGAAGCACCCCCCGGCACAGATACGCAGTATTTT CSEAPPGTDTQYF
. TRBJ1-1 TRBV2 . TGTGCCAGCGGTCGACAGGAGATTGAAGCTTTCTTT CASGRQEIEAFF
. TRBJ2-1 TRBV9 . TGTGCCAGCAGCGGACGCTATGAGCAGTTCTTC CASSGRYEQFF
TRBD2 TRBJ2-2 TRBV5-1 once TGCGCCAGCAGCTTGGATACTAGCGGGGGCGAGGAGCTGTTTTTT CASSLDTSGGEELFF
. TRBJ2-5 TRBV15 . TGTGCCACCAGCAGAGAGGGCATGGACCAAGAGACCCAGTACTTC CATSREGMDQETQYF
TRBD1 TRBJ2-6 TRBV5-1 . TGCGCCAGCAGCTTAGCGACAGGGGGTTTATCTGGGGCCAACGTCCTGACTTTC CASSLATGGLSGANVLTF
TRBD1 TRBJ1-1 TRBV29-1 . TGCAGCGTTGATGACAGGGGGCGGATGGCTTTCTTT CSVDDRGRMAFF
TRBD1 TRBJ1-1 TRBV7-3 . TGTGCCAGCAGCCCTCCCTTGGGACAGGAGAACACTGAAGCTTTCTTT CASSPPLGQENTEAFF
. TRBJ1-5 TRBV5-4 . TGTGCCAGCCTCCTCCGGGGGCGGGATCAGCCCCAGCATTTT CASLLRGRDQPQHF
. TRBJ2-7 TRBV14 . TGTGCCAGCAGCCTCCCCGGGACATACATCCACGAGCAGTACTTC CASSLPGTYIHEQYF
. TRBJ1-5 TRBV7-9 . TGTGCCAGCAGCTTAAACCAGGGTATTCAGCCCCAGCATTTT CASSLNQGIQPQHF
. TRBJ1-3 TRBV19 . TGTGCCAGTAGTACCCCTAAATCCCGGGAGCTCGACTCTGGAAACACCATATATTTT CASSTPKSRELDSGNTIYF
. TRBJ2-7 TRBV28 . TGTGCCAGCAGCTGGGGGAGGTACGAGCAGTACTTC CASSWGRYEQYF
TRBD1 TRBJ1-5 TRBV19 . TGTGCCAGTAGACCGACAGGGGGCGCGAATCAGCCCCAGCATTTT CASRPTGGANQPQHF
. TRBJ1-1 TRBV18 . TGTGCCAGCTCACCCCCCTCGGCCCCCGGCACTGAAGCTTTCTTT CASSPPSAPGTEAFF
TRBD2 TRBJ2-2 TRBV5-1 . TGCGCCAGCAGCTGGTCTAGCGGGGCTAAGACCGGGGAGCTGTTTTTT CASSWSSGAKTGELFF
. TRBJ2-7 TRBV18 . TGTGCCAGCTCACAATCAACGCGCTACGAGCAGTACTTC CASSQSTRYEQYF
TRBD1 TRBJ1-1 TRBV18 few TGTGCCAGCTCACGAGGACAGGGCGATACTTACACTGAAGCTTTCTTT CASSRGQGDTYTEAFF
. TRBJ2-1 TRBV28 . TGTGCCAGCAGTTTTGGGGGCAGGTTGAATGAGCAGTTCTTC CASSFGGRLNEQFF
TRBD1 TRBJ2-7 TRBV7-7 many TGTGCCAGCAGGTGGACAGGGGTACGGAAAGGGTATAACTACGAGCAGTACTTC CASRWTGVRKGYNYEQYF
TRBD1 TRBJ2-7 TRBV5-5 . TGTGCCAGCAGCTTCCAGGGGGCGCAGCTTGTCGAGCAGTACTTC CASSFQGAQLVEQYF
. TRBJ2-7 TRBV27 . TGTGCCAGCAGTTTACCCCCTTTCCCTAGTTCGCTCTACGAGCAGTACTTC CASSLPPFPSSLYEQYF